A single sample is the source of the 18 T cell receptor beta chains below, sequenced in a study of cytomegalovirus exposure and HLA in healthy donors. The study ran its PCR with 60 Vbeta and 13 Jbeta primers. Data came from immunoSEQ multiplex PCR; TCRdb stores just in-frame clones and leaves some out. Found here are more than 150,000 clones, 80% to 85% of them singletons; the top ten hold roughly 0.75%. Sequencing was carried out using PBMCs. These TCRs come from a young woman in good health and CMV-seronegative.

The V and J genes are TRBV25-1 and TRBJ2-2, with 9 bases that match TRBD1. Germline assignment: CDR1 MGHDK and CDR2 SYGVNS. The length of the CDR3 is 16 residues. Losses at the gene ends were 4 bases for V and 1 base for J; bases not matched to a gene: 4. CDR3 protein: CASSAPGQGNTGELFF. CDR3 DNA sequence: TGTGCCAGCAGTGCCCCGGGACAGGGGAACACCGGGGAGCTGTTTTTT.

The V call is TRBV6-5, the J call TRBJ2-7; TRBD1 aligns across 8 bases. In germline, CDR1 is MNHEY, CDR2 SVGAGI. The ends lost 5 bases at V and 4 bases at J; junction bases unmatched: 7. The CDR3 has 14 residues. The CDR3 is CASSEEWTGYEQYF. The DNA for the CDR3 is TGTGCCAGCAGTGAAGAATGGACAGGGTACGAGCAGTACTTC.

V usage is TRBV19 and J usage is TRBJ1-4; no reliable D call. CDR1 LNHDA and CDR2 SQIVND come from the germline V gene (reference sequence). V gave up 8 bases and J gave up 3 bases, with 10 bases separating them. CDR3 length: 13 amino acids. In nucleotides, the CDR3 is TGTGCCAGTCGGGGTAATTCTAATGAAAAACTGTTTTTT. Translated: CASRGNSNEKLFF.

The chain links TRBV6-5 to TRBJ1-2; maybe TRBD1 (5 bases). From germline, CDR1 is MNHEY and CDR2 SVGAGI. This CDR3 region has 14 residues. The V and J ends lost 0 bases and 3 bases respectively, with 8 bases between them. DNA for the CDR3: TGTGCCAGCAGTTACTCGACAGAAGACTATGGCTACACCTTC. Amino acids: CASSYSTEDYGYTF.

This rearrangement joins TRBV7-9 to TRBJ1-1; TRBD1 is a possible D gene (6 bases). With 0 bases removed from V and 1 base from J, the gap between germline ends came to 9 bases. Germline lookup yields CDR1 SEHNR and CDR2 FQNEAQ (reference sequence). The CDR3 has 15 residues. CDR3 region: CASSLATGKNTEAFF. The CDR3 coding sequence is TGTGCCAGCAGCTTAGCTACAGGGAAGAACACTGAAGCTTTCTTT. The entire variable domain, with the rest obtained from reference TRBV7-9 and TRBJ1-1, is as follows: DTGVSQNPRHKITKRGQNVTFRCDPISEHNRLYWYRQTLGQGPEFLTYFQNEAQLEKSRLLSDRFSAERPKGSFSTLEIQRTEQGDSAMYLCASSLATGKNTEAFFGQGTRLTVV.

The CDR3 spells CASSQVKGGTYEQYF. The CDR3 coding sequence is TGTGCCAGCAGCCAAGTCAAAGGGGGCACCTACGAGCAGTACTTC. The rearrangement links TRBV4-2 to TRBJ2-7, with 7 bases fitting TRBD1. Trimming cost V 1 base and J 2 bases; bases outside gene matches: 5. The CDR3 consists of 15 residues. CDR1 and CDR2 from the germline V gene are LGHNA and YNFKEQ.

CDR3 in amino acids: CASSPTSGIYEQYF. The DNA for the CDR3 is TGTGCCAGCAGCCCAACTAGCGGGATCTACGAGCAGTACTTC. The chain couples TRBV7-7 to TRBJ2-7; TRBD2 matches at 10 bases. Unmatched junction bases numbered 4, after V lost 5 bases and J lost 3 bases. Germline-derived CDR1 and CDR2 are SSHAT and FNYEAQ (reference sequence). The CDR3 totals 14 residues.

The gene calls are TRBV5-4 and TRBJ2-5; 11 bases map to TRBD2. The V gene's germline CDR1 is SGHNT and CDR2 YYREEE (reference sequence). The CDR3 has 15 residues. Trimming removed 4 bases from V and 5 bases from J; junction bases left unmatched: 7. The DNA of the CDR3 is TGTGCCAGCAGCCCACTAGCGGGAGATGTGGAGACCCAGTACTTC. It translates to CASSPLAGDVETQYF.

CDR3 amino acids: CASSPGSGSVRELFF. In DNA form, the CDR3 reads TGTGCCAGCAGCCCGGGTAGCGGGAGCGTTCGGGAGCTGTTTTTT. This chain connects TRBV7-3 to TRBJ2-2, with TRBD2 identical over 9 bases. Unmatched junction bases numbered 10, after V lost 5 bases and J lost 9 bases. CDR3 length equals 15 residues. Germline V gives CDR1 SGHTA, CDR2 FQGTGA.

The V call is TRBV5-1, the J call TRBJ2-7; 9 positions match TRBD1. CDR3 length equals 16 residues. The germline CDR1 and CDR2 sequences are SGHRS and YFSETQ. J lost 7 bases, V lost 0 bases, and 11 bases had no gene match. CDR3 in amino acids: CASSLAPDRGAGEQYF. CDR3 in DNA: TGCGCCAGCAGCTTGGCCCCTGACAGGGGGGCTGGAGAGCAGTACTTC.

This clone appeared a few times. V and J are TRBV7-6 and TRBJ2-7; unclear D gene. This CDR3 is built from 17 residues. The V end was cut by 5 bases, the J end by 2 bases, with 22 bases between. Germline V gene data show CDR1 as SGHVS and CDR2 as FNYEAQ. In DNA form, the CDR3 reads TGTGCCAGCAGCGCGGCCCGCAAAGCGATGTTGACCTACGAGCAGTACTTC. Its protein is CASSAARKAMLTYEQYF.

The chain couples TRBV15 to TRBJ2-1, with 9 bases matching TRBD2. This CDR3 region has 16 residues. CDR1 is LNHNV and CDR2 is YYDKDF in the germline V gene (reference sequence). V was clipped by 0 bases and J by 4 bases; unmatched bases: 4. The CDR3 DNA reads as TGTGCCACCAGCAGAGAGACTAGCGGAAAATACAATGAGCAGTTCTTC. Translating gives CATSRETSGKYNEQFF.

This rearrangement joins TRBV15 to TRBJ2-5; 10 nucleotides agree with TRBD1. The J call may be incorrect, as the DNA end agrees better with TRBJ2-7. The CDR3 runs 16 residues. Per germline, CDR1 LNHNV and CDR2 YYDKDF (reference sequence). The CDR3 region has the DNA TGTGCCACCAGCACTTGGGGACAGGGGTCCTCCTACGAGCAGTACTTC. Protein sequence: CATSTWGQGSSYEQYF.

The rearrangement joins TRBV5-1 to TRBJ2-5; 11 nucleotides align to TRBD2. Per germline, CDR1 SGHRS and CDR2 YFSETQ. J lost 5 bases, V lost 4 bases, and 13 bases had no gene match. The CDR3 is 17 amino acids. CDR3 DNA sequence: TGCGCCAGCAGCCTCCCCCGGGTAGCGGGGGGGCAGGAGACCCAGTACTTC. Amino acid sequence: CASSLPRVAGGQETQYF.

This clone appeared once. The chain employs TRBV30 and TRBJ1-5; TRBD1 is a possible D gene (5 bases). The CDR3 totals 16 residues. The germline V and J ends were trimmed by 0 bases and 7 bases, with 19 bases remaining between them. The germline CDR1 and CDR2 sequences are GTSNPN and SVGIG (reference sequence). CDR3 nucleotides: TGTGCCTGGAGTGTCGTCGGAGGGGCATCGGGACAGCCCCAGCATTTT. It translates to CAWSVVGGASGQPQHF.

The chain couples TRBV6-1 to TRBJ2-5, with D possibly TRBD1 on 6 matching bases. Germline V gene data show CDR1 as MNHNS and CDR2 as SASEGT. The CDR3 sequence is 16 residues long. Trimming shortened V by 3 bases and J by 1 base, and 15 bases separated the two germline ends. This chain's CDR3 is CASSDQVTGFQETQYF. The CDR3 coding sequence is TGTGCCAGCAGTGATCAAGTCACAGGGTTCCAAGAGACCCAGTACTTC.

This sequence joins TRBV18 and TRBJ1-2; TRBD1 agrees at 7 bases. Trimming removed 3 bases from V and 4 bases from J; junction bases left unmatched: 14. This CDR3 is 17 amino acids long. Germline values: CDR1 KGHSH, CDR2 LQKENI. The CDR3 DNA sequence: TGTGCCAGCTCACCGTTCGAACGACAGGGACCGAGCTATGGCTACACCTTC. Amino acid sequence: CASSPFERQGPSYGYTF.

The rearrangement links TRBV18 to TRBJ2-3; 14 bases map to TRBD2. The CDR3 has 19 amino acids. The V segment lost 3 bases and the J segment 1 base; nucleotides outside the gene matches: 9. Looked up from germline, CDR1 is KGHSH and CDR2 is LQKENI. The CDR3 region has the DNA TGTGCCAGCTCACCCGGACTAGCGGGAGGCTTGGGTCGCACAGATACGCAGTATTTT. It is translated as CASSPGLAGGLGRTDTQYF.